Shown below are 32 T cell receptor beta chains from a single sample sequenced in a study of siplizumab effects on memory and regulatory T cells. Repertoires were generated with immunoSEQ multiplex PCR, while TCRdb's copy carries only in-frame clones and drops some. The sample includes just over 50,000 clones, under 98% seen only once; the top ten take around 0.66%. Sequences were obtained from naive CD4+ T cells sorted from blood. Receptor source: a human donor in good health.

CDR3 sequence: CASSLTGANQPQHF. CDR3 DNA: TGTGCCAGCAGCTTGACAGGCGCCAATCAGCCCCAGCATTTT. The chain uses TRBV7-2 and TRBJ1-5; possible D gene TRBD1, 6 bases. The CDR3 length is 14 residues. V lost 3 bases and J 3 bases, leaving 9 bases between the germline ends. From germline, CDR1 is SGHTA and CDR2 FQGNSA. The whole variable domain, remainder taken from reference TRBV7-2 and TRBJ1-5, is GAGVSQSPSNKVTEKGKDVELRCDPISGHTALYWYRQSLGQGLEFLIYFQGNSAPDKSGLPSDRFSAERTGGSVSTLTIQRTQQEDSAVYLCASSLTGANQPQHFGDGTRLSIL.

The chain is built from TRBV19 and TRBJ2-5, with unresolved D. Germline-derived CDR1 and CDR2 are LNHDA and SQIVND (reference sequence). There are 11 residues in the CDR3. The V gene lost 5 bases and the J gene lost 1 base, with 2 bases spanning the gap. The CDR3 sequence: CASSVQETQYF. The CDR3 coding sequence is TGTGCCAGTAGTGTCCAAGAGACCCAGTACTTC.

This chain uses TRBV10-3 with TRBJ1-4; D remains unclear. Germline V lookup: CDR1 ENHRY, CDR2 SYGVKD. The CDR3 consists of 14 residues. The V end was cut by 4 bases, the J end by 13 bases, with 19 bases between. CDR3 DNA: TGTGCCATCAGTGCCGGCAGTTCCACGACGGGACTGTTTTTT. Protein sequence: CAISAGSSTTGLFF.

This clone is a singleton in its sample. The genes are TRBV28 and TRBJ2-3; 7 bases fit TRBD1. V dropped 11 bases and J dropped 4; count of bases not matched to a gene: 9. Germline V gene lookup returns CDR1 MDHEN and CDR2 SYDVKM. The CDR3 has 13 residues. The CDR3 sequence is CAGNRGNADTQYF. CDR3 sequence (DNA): TGTGCCGGAAACAGGGGTAACGCAGATACGCAGTATTTT.

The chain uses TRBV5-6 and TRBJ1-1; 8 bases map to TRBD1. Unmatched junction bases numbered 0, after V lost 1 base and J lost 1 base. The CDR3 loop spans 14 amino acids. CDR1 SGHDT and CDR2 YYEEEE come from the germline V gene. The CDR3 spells CASSLTGGNTEAFF. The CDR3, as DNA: TGTGCCAGCAGCTTGACAGGGGGGAACACTGAAGCTTTCTTT.

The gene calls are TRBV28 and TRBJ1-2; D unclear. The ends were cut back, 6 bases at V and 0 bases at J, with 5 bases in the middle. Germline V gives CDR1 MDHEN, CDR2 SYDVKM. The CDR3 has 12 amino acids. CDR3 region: CASRATNYGYTF. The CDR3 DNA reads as TGTGCCAGCAGAGCCACTAACTATGGCTACACCTTC.

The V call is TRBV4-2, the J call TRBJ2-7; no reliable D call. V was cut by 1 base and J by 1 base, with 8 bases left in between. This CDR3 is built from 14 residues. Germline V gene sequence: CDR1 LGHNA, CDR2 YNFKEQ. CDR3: CASSQARASYEQYF. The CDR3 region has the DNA TGTGCCAGCAGCCAAGCACGGGCTTCCTACGAGCAGTACTTC.

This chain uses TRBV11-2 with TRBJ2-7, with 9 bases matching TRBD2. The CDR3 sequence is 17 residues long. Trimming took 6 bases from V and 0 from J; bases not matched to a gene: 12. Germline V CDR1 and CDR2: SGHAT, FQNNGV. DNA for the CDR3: TGTGCCAGCAGAAAACCCGGACTAGCGCAAAGCTCCTACGAGCAGTACTTC. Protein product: CASRKPGLAQSSYEQYF.

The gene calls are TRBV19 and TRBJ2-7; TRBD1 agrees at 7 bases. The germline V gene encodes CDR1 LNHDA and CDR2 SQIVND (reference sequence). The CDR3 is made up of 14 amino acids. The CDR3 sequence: CASSSTPGGYEQYF. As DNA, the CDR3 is TGTGCGAGTTCTTCTACTCCAGGGGGCTACGAGCAGTACTTC.

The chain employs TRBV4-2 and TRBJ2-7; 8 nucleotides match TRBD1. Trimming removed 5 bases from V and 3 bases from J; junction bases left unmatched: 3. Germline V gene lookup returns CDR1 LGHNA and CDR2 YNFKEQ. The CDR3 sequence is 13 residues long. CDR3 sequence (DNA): TGTGCCAGCAGCGCCGACAGGGGCTACGAGCAGTACTTC. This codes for CASSADRGYEQYF.

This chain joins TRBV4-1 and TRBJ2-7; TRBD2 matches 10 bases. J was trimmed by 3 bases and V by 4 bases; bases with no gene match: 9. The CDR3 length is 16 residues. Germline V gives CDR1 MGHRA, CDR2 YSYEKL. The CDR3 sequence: CASSLDASGRSYEQYF. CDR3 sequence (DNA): TGCGCCAGCAGCCTTGACGCTAGCGGGAGAAGCTACGAGCAGTACTTC.

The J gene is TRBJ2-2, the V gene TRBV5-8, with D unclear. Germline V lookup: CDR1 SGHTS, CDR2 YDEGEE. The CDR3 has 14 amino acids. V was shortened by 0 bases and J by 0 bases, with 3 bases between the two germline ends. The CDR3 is CASSLGANTGELFF. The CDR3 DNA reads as TGTGCCAGCAGCTTGGGAGCGAACACCGGGGAGCTGTTTTTT.

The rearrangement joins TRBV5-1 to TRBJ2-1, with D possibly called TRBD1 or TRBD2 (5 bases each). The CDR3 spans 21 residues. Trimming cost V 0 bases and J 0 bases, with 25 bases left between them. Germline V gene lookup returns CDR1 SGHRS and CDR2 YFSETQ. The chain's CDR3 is CASSLELRGTSERRSYNEQFF. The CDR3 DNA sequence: TGCGCCAGCAGCTTGGAATTGAGGGGTACTAGTGAAAGGCGCTCCTACAATGAGCAGTTCTTC.

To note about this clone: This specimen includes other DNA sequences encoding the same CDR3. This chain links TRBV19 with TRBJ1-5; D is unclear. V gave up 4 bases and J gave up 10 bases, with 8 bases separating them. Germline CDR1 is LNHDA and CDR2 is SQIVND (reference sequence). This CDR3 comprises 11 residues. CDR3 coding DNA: TGTGCCAGTAGTACATCCGGACCCCAGCATTTT. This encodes CASSTSGPQHF.

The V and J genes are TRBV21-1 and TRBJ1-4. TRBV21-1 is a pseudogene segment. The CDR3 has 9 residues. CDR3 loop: CATPQDLFF. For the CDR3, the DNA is TGTGCCACCCCGCAGGACCTGTTTTTT.

CDR3 coding DNA: TGTGCCAGCAGACGACTAGGAAACACCGGGGAGCTGTTTTTT. Its protein product is CASRRLGNTGELFF. V usage is TRBV6-5 and J usage is TRBJ2-2; possible D gene TRBD2, 6 bases. The CDR3 runs to 14 residues. Trimming pared 6 bases from V and 2 bases from J, leaving 10 bases between. Germline V gives CDR1 MNHEY, CDR2 SVGAGI.

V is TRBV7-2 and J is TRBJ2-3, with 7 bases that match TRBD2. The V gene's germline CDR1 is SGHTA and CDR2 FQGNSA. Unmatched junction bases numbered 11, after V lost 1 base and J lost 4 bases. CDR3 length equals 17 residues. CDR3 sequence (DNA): TGTGCCAGCAGCTTAGGGCCCCGGGGAGGGCGAGCAGATACGCAGTATTTT. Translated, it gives CASSLGPRGGRADTQYF.

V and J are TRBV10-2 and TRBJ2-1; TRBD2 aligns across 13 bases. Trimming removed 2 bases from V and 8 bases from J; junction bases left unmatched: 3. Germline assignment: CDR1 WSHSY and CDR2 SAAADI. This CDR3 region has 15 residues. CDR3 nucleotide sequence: TGCGCCAGCAGTGAGGGGACTAGCGGGATCTATGAGCAGTTCTTC. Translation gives CASSEGTSGIYEQFF.

The CDR3 DNA follows: TGCGCCAGCAGCTTGAATCTAGCGGGAAAAGAGACCCAGTACTTC. Residues: CASSLNLAGKETQYF. The J gene is TRBJ2-5, the V gene TRBV5-1; 9 bases line up with TRBD2. CDR3 length: 15 amino acids. CDR1 SGHRS and CDR2 YFSETQ come from the germline V gene. The V and J ends lost 1 base and 3 bases, in that order; junction bases with no gene match: 4.

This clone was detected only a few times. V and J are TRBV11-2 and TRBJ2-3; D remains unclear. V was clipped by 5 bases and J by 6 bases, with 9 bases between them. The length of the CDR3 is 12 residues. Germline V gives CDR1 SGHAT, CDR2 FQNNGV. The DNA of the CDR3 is TGTGCCAGCAGCCAGTTCAGTGATACGCAGTATTTT. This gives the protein CASSQFSDTQYF.

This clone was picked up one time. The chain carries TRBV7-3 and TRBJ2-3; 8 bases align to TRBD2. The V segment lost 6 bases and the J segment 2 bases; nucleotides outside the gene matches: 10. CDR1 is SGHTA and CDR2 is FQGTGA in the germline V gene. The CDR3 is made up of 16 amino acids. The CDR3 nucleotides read TGTGCCAGCAGAAGGTCCGGGACTAGTAACACAGATACGCAGTATTTT. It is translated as CASRRSGTSNTDTQYF.

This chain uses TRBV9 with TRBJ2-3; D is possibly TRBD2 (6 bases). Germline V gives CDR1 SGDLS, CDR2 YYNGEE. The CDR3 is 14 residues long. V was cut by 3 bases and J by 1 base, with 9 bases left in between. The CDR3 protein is CASSAPGGTDTQYF. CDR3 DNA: TGTGCCAGCAGCGCCCCGGGGGGCACAGATACGCAGTATTTT.

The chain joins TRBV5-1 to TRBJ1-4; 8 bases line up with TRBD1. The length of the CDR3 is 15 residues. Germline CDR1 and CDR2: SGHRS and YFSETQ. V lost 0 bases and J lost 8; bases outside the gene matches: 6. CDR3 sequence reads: CASSLATGVEEKLFF. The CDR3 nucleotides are TGCGCCAGCAGCTTGGCGACAGGGGTGGAAGAAAAACTGTTTTTT.

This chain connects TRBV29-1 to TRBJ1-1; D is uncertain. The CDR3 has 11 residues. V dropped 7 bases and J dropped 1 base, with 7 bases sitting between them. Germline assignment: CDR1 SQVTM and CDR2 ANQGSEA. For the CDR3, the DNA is TGCAGCGGGGAACGGAACACTGAAGCTTTCTTT. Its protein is CSGERNTEAFF.

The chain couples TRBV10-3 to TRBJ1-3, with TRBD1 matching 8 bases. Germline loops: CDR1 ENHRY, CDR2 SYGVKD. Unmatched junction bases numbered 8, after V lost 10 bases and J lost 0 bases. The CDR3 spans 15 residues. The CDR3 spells CATRQGLTSGNTIYF. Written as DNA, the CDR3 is TGTGCCACCCGACAGGGGCTCACCTCTGGAAACACCATATATTTT.

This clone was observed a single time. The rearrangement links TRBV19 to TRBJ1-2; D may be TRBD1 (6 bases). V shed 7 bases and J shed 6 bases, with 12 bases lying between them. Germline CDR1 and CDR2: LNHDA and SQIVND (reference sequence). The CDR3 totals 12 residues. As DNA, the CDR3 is TGTGCCAGTATCCCAGGGGACGATGGCTACACCTTC. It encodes CASIPGDDGYTF.

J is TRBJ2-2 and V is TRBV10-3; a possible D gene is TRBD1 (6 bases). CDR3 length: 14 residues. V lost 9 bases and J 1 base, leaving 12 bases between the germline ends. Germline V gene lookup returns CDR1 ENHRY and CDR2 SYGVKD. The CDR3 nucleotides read TGTGCCATTCAGGGGACCTTGAACACCGGGGAGCTGTTTTTT. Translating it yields CAIQGTLNTGELFF.

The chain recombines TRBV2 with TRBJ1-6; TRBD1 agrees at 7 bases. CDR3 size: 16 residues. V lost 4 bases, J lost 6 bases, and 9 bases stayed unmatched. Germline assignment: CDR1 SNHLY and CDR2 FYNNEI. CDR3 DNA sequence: TGTGCCAGCAGTGCCCGTTCCGGGACAGTTAATTCACCCCTCCACTTT. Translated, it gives CASSARSGTVNSPLHF.

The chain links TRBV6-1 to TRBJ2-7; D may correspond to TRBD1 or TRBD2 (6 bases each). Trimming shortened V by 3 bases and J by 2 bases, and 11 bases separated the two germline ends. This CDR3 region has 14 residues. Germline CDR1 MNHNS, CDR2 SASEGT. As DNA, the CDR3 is TGTGCCAGCAGTGATTACGGGGGCCCCTACGAGCAGTACTTC. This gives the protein CASSDYGGPYEQYF.

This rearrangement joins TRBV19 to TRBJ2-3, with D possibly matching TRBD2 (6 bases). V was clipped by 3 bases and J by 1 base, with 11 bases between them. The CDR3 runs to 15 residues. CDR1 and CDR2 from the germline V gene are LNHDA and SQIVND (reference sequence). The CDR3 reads CASSIGPSGTDTQYF. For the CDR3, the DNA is TGTGCCAGTAGTATCGGGCCTAGCGGCACAGATACGCAGTATTTT.

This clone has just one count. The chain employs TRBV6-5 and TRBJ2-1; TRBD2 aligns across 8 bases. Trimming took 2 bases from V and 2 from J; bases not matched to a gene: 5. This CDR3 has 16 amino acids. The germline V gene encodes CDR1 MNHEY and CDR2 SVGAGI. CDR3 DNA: TGTGCCAGCAGTTACGAAGCGGGAGTCACCTACAATGAGCAGTTCTTC. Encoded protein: CASSYEAGVTYNEQFF.

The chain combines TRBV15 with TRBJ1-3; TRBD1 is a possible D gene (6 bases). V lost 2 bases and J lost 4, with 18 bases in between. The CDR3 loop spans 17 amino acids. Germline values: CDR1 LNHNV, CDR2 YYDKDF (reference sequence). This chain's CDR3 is CATSRNTVQGAGNTIYF. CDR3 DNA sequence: TGTGCCACCAGCAGAAATACAGTACAGGGTGCGGGAAACACCATATATTTT.